This T cell receptor beta chain was documented in a study of molecular identifiers for immune sequencing clone quantification. TCRdb reprocessed the PCR reads with MiXCR, giving one entry per CDR3 protein. The sample has 600,000 to 650,000 distinct CDR3 sequences; about 20% are singletons. Naive CD8 T cell sorting was performed on the CD8+CD4-CCR7+CD45RA+ phenotype. Germline CDR1 and CDR2: LGHNA and YSLEER. Trimming shortened V by 0 bases and J by 2 bases, and 8 bases separated the two germline ends. CDR3 size: 15 residues. With respect to this clonotype: Its antigen is currently unknown.

Overall study results and limits: Clone sizes that are highly expanded could be underestimated when identical TCR molecules share a barcode. Clones above 20 RNA copies held over 97% of effector molecules, under 1% in naive cells.

What was sequenced was naive CD8+ T cells from blood, with Jurkat cell RNA spiked in. Subset of the sample: FACS-sorted CD8+CD4-CCR7+CD45RA+ naive T cells. This clonotype was obtained from a human donor in good health. Some libraries in this study had Jurkat cell RNA spiked in. V and J are TRBV4-3 and TRBJ1-5; D uncertain. The CDR3 sequence: CASSQDSRGNQPQHF. CDR3 coding DNA: TGCGCCAGCAGCCAAGATTCGCGTGGCAATCAGCCCCAGCATTTT.